These 31 T cell receptor beta chains originate from one sample sequenced in a study of blood T cells in healthy people across ages. PCR was performed a second time for about 6 to 11 cycles using a sample-barcoded 5' primer and a J-beta primer mix. TCRdb called the 5' RACE reads again in MiXCR, with one record for every CDR3 protein. The data hold roughly 2 million distinct CDR3 sequences, with about 49% observed a single time. The specimen was blood. These receptors originate from a woman aged 40 to 49 in good health.

V and J are TRBV6-5 and TRBJ2-5, with TRBD1 matching over 7 bases. Germline V gene data show CDR1 as MNHEY and CDR2 as SVGAGI. The CDR3 is made up of 14 amino acids. The J segment lost 9 bases and the V segment lost 0 bases, leaving 7 bases of the junction unmatched. The CDR3 DNA reads TGTGCCAGCAGTTACTCGACAGGGTCCGAGGCCCAGTACTTC. It codes for CASSYSTGSEAQYF.

The rearrangement joins TRBV6-1 to TRBJ2-6; 12 bases fit TRBD1. Germline-derived CDR1 and CDR2 are MNHNS and SASEGT. This CDR3 has 19 amino acids. After removal of 0 bases from V and 2 bases from J, the junction contained 5 bases not matched to a gene. The CDR3, as DNA: TGTGCCAGCAGTGAAGCAACGGGACAGGGGGCGACTGGGGCCAACGTCCTGACTTTC. The encoded protein is CASSEATGQGATGANVLTF.

This clonotype was seen only a few times. V and J are TRBV14 and TRBJ1-2; 7 bases line up with TRBD1. The trim removed 4 bases at V and 6 bases at J, leaving 8 bases unmatched. Germline V gene sequence: CDR1 SGHDN, CDR2 FVKESK. The length of the CDR3 is 14 residues. Written as DNA, the CDR3 is TGTGCCAGCAGCCCTACAGGGGCCAGGAATGGCTACACCTTC. It yields the protein CASSPTGARNGYTF.

This chain links TRBV6-2 or TRBV6-3 with TRBJ2-1; no definite D call. The CDR3 is made up of 13 amino acids. Germline values: CDR1 MNHEY, CDR2 SVGEGT. V was cut by 2 bases and J by 8 bases, with 10 bases left in between. The CDR3 DNA sequence: TGTGCCAGCAGTTACCGGGCCGTCCATGAGCAGTTCTTC. Translating it yields CASSYRAVHEQFF.

The rearrangement links TRBV10-1 to TRBJ2-3; possibly TRBD2 for D (6 bases). Trimming removed 2 bases from V and 3 bases from J, with 12 bases in between. Germline assignment: CDR1 WNHNN and CDR2 SYGVQD (reference sequence). This CDR3 is built from 15 residues. CDR3 sequence: CASSETGTQTDTQYF. In nucleotides, the CDR3 is TGCGCCAGCAGTGAGACCGGGACTCAAACAGATACGCAGTATTTT.

The V gene is TRBV12-3 or TRBV12-4, the J gene TRBJ2-3, with a weak D call TRBD2 (6 bases). CDR3 length equals 15 residues. The V and J ends lost 7 bases and 1 base respectively, with 15 bases between them. The CDR3 DNA is TGTGCCAGCACCCTAGGGAGGCCCCGCACAGATACGCAGTATTTT. It specifies CASTLGRPRTDTQYF.

This clonotype turned up a few times. The V call is TRBV29-1, the J call TRBJ2-5; possible D gene TRBD1, 6 bases. The DNA matches TRBJ2-7 better at its end, which makes the J call doubtful. CDR1 SQVTM and CDR2 ANQGSEA come from the germline V gene. The CDR3 is made up of 11 amino acids. This CDR3 is CSVQGFNEQYF. CDR3 nucleotide sequence: TGCAGCGTGCAGGGGTTCAACGAGCAGTACTTC.

V gene TRBV9 combines with J gene TRBJ2-1; tentative D call: TRBD2 (5 bases). V lost 3 bases to trimming and J lost 0 bases, with 16 bases between them. The CDR3 consists of 17 residues. Per germline, CDR1 SGDLS and CDR2 YYNGEE. The CDR3 loop reads CASSEPLSGSSYNEQFF. CDR3 coding DNA: TGTGCCAGCAGCGAGCCTCTCAGCGGAAGCTCCTACAATGAGCAGTTCTTC.

The genes are TRBV9 and TRBJ1-5; D gene uncertain. The CDR3 is made up of 15 amino acids. Germline V CDR1 and CDR2: SGDLS, YYNGEE. Trimming stripped 0 bases from V and 0 bases from J, with 7 bases between. The CDR3 loop is CASSVDSYSNQPQHF. The CDR3 nucleotides read TGTGCCAGCAGCGTAGATAGTTATAGCAATCAGCCCCAGCATTTT.

About this clonotype itself: A much more abundant neighbour one base away suggests this may be a read error. The V gene is TRBV20-1, the J gene TRBJ2-3; TRBD2 agrees at 15 bases. The CDR3 spans 15 residues. In germline, CDR1 is DFQATT, CDR2 SNEGSKA (reference sequence). CDR3 sequence (DNA): TGCAGTGTCGGACTAGCGGGGGGGCCATCAGATTCGCAGTATTTT. Its translation is CSVGLAGGPSDSQYF.

This clonotype was counted a single time. This chain joins TRBV6-2 or TRBV6-3 and TRBJ1-1, with 11 bases lining up with TRBD1. After removal of 2 bases from V and 7 bases from J, the junction contained 6 bases not matched to a gene. From germline, CDR1 is MNHEY and CDR2 SVGEGT. The CDR3 runs to 15 residues. Here the CDR3 reads CASSYAGTGGSEAFF. The CDR3, as DNA: TGTGCCAGCAGTTACGCCGGGACAGGGGGAAGTGAAGCTTTCTTT.

There are a few counts of this clonotype. The chain employs TRBV27 and TRBJ1-2; 12 bases fit TRBD1. V trimming: 5 bases; J trimming: 10 bases; junction bases outside the gene matches: 5. The CDR3 length is 13 residues. In germline, CDR1 is MNHEY, CDR2 SMNVEV (reference sequence). CDR3 nucleotide sequence: TGTGCCAGCAGTCACGGGACAGGGGGCGACTACACCTTC. This sequence encodes CASSHGTGGDYTF.

This CDR3 is CASSDGGNFHEQFF. The CDR3 DNA is TGTGCCAGCAGTGATGGGGGGAATTTCCATGAGCAGTTCTTC. The J gene is TRBJ2-1, the V gene TRBV25-1, with D possibly being TRBD2 (6 bases). Germline V gives CDR1 MGHDK, CDR2 SYGVNS. Deletions cut 3 bases from V and 8 bases from J, with 14 bases between. The CDR3 extends over 14 amino acids.

This clonotype has only a few counts. The rearrangement joins TRBV3-1 to TRBJ2-7; D perhaps matches TRBD1 (6 bases). The CDR3 consists of 17 residues. Germline V CDR1 and CDR2: LGHDT, YNNKEL (reference sequence). Trimming took 1 base from V and 3 from J, leaving 19 bases between them. CDR3 bases: TGTGCCAGCAGCCAAGTGAGTAGGGACACTGGTTTCTACGAGCAGTACTTC. This gives the protein CASSQVSRDTGFYEQYF.

Note on this clonotype: At one of its ends the junction is not consistent with the germline gene, which may arise from a read error. This chain links TRBV5-4 with TRBJ2-4, with D unresolved. The DNA end is more similar to TRBJ2-5, so the J call may be wrong. CDR3 size: 13 residues. Germline CDR1 SGHNT, CDR2 YYREEE (reference sequence). The CDR3 DNA reads as TGCGCCAGCAGCATATCCCTGGGGGAGACCCAGTACTTC. This encodes CASSISLGETQYF.

The V and J genes are TRBV3-1 and TRBJ1-2; a possible D gene is TRBD1 (5 bases). CDR1 is LGHDT and CDR2 is YNNKEL in the germline V gene (reference sequence). V lost 1 base to trimming and J lost 6 bases, with 12 bases between them. The length of the CDR3 is 14 residues. CDR3 nucleotides: TGTGCCAGCAGCCAAGGTGTTTTGGGGGATGGCTACACCTTC. The encoded protein is CASSQGVLGDGYTF.

The J gene is TRBJ2-5, the V gene TRBV20-1; 13 bases fit TRBD2. TRBJ2-7 matches the DNA end more closely, so the J call is doubtful. Germline V CDR1 and CDR2: DFQATT, SNEGSKA (reference sequence). The CDR3 covers 15 residues. This CDR3 reads CSARTRLAGGYEQYF. The CDR3 DNA follows: TGCAGTGCTAGGACCCGACTAGCGGGGGGCTACGAGCAGTACTTC.

The rearrangement links TRBV9 to TRBJ1-1, with a weak D call TRBD1 (6 bases). Germline CDR1 reads SGDLS; CDR2 reads YYNGEE. The ends were cut back, 3 bases at V and 5 bases at J, with 14 bases in the middle. The CDR3 extends over 14 amino acids. CDR3 residues: CASSAGGARTEAFF. CDR3 nucleotide sequence: TGTGCCAGCAGCGCTGGGGGGGCGCGAACTGAAGCTTTCTTT.

V usage is TRBV7-9 and J usage is TRBJ1-4; D ambiguous. V gave up 2 bases and J gave up 4 bases, with 11 bases separating them. This CDR3 is built from 15 residues. CDR1 and CDR2 from the germline V gene are SEHNR and FQNEAQ (reference sequence). The CDR3 nucleotides read TGTGCCAGCAGCTTACGCAGGAGGATTAATGAAAAACTGTTTTTT. Its translation: CASSLRRRINEKLFF.

The rearrangement joins TRBV7-6 to TRBJ2-7, with 12 positions matching TRBD2. The tail of the sequence fits TRBJ2-5 better, so the J call may be wrong. This CDR3 region has 16 residues. Germline assignment: CDR1 SGHVS and CDR2 FNYEAQ. The CDR3 nucleotides are TGTGCCAGCAGCACTCTCCTAGCGGGGGGGCAACAGACCCAGTACTTC. It translates to CASSTLLAGGQQTQYF.

This clonotype was counted a few times. V and J are TRBV4-1 and TRBJ2-4, with no clear D. The DNA matches TRBJ2-7 better at its end, which makes the J call doubtful. The CDR3 length is 14 residues. Germline V gene lookup returns CDR1 MGHRA and CDR2 YSYEKL. Here the CDR3 reads CASSQDGLIYEQYF. For the CDR3, the DNA is TGCGCCAGCAGCCAAGATGGGCTTATCTACGAGCAGTACTTC.

The rearrangement uses TRBV6-2 or TRBV6-3 and TRBJ1-1; D is perhaps TRBD1 (5 bases). Germline V gene data show CDR1 as MNHEY and CDR2 as SVGEGT. CDR3 size: 18 residues. Trimming removed 2 bases at V and 1 base at J, with 20 bases between. The CDR3 is CASSYRWVGVGRNTEAFF. Here the CDR3 DNA reads TGTGCCAGCAGTTACCGGTGGGTAGGGGTCGGAAGGAACACTGAAGCTTTCTTT.

The chain is built from TRBV7-8 and TRBJ1-1; D call uncertain. Trimming removed 6 bases at V and 1 base at J, with 12 bases between. Germline CDR1 and CDR2: SGHVS and FQNEAQ. The CDR3 runs 14 residues. CDR3: CASSPSGENTEAFF. DNA of the CDR3: TGTGCCAGCAGTCCCTCCGGGGAGAACACTGAAGCTTTCTTT.

This clonotype was detected many times. The V call is TRBV5-1, the J call TRBJ2-7; possibly TRBD2 for D (5 bases). The germline V gene has CDR1 SGHRS and CDR2 YFSETQ. CDR3 size: 15 residues. The germline V and J ends were trimmed by 5 bases and 3 bases, with 18 bases remaining between them. The CDR3 DNA reads as TGCGCCAGCAGGACTACAGAGAATACTTTCTACGAGCAGTACTTC. Amino acids: CASRTTENTFYEQYF. Variable domain in full (rest from reference TRBV5-1 and TRBJ2-7): KAGVTQTPRYLIKTRGQQVTLSCSPISGHRSVSWYQQTPGQGLQFLFEYFSETQRNKGNFPGRFSGRQFSNSRSEMNVSTLELGDSALYLCASRTTENTFYEQYFGPGTRLTVT.

The rearrangement uses TRBV20-1 and TRBJ2-7; 9 bases are a match to TRBD1. V lost 6 bases to trimming and J lost 3 bases; unmatched junction nucleotides: 6. This CDR3 comprises 13 residues. Per germline, CDR1 DFQATT and CDR2 SNEGSKA (reference sequence). The CDR3 DNA reads TGCAGTGCGGCGGGACAGGGAGGCTACGAGCAGTACTTC. This translates into CSAAGQGGYEQYF.

V usage is TRBV28 and J usage is TRBJ2-3; D is uncertain. CDR1 is MDHEN and CDR2 is SYDVKM in the germline V gene. The CDR3 loop spans 13 amino acids. Trimming took 3 bases from V and 2 from J, leaving 6 bases between them. The CDR3 DNA sequence: TGTGCCAGCAGTTTCCGATACACAGATACGCAGTATTTT. This encodes CASSFRYTDTQYF.

A note on this clonotype: The junction shows a germline mismatch at one end, possibly a read error. J is TRBJ2-7 and V is TRBV6-5, with D perhaps TRBD2 (5 bases). CDR3 length: 14 residues. Germline lookup yields CDR1 MNHEY and CDR2 SVGAGI. Written as DNA, the CDR3 is TGTACCAGCCGTGAGGGCTTGAGCTCCTACGAGCAGTACTTC. This sequence encodes CTSREGLSSYEQYF.

This clonotype was seen a handful of times. This rearrangement joins TRBV20-1 to TRBJ2-6; tentative D call: TRBD2 (6 bases). Germline V gene lookup returns CDR1 DFQATT and CDR2 SNEGSKA (reference sequence). The V end lost 4 bases, the J end lost 0 bases, and 10 bases lay between the germline ends. This CDR3 spans 15 amino acids. The CDR3, as DNA: TGCAGTGCTACGGGGGTAAACTCTGGGGCCAACGTCCTGACTTTC. Translating it yields CSATGVNSGANVLTF.

Worth noting for this clonotype: A read error may be the cause here, since a much bigger clone is one base away. The V call is TRBV7-9, the J call TRBJ2-3; either TRBD1 or TRBD2 may supply D (5 bases each). CDR1 and CDR2 from the germline V gene are SEHNR and FQNEAQ (reference sequence). This CDR3 contains 14 residues. CDR3 DNA: TGTGCCAGCAGCCTCAACTTGGGGACGGATATGCAGTATTTT. This sequence encodes CASSLNLGTDMQYF. Full variable domain (remainder filled in from reference TRBV7-9 and TRBJ2-3): DTGVSQNPRHKITKRGQNVTFRCDPISEHNRLYWYRQTLGQGPEFLTYFQNEAQLEKSRLLSDRFSAERPKGSFSTLEIQRTEQGDSAMYLCASSLNLGTDMQYFGPGTRLTVL.

This clonotype was counted only a few times. This chain connects TRBV5-1 to TRBJ2-3; no firm D call. Germline V lookup: CDR1 SGHRS, CDR2 YFSETQ. The CDR3 has 14 residues. V was clipped by 4 bases and J by 2 bases, with 11 bases between them. The chain's CDR3 is CASSPLTNTDTQYF. CDR3 in DNA: TGCGCCAGCAGCCCCCTAACGAACACAGATACGCAGTATTTT.

This clonotype was found a few times. CDR3 coding DNA: TGTGCCAGCAGCTTCGGGGGGTTGGAGCCCGACTTACAAGAGACCCAGTACTTC. Its protein is CASSFGGLEPDLQETQYF. This chain uses TRBV7-9 with TRBJ2-5; 7 bases fit TRBD2. This CDR3 comprises 18 residues. V was pared by 3 bases and J by 2 bases, with 15 bases of the junction left unmatched. Germline CDR1 is SEHNR and CDR2 is FQNEAQ (reference sequence).